The 22 T cell receptor beta chains below all came from one sample that was sequenced in a study of regulatory T cells in long-lasting Graves disease. Arm-PCR of CDR3 regions with iRepertoire HTBI primers generated TCR beta libraries. TCRdb ran MiXCR on the multiplex PCR reads and lists one entry per CDR3 protein. The table lists about 340,000 distinct CDR3 sequences, 15% to 20% of them singletons. Time point meaning: persistent/refractory GD, antithyroid drugs over 5 years with positive TRAb. From PBMCs, RNA was extracted and then used to make the TCR library. Sequenced here: peripheral blood mononuclear cells (PBMCs), sampled when the disease was refractory, from a patient treated with antithyroid drugs. These receptors originate from a female donor with Graves disease.

This clonotype was counted at least ten times. The V and J genes are TRBV20-1 and TRBJ2-5; 7 bases line up with TRBD1. The CDR3 consists of 15 residues. Germline V CDR1 and CDR2: DFQATT, SNEGSKA (reference sequence). The V segment lost 3 bases and the J segment 2 bases; nucleotides outside the gene matches: 9. Written as DNA, the CDR3 is TGCAGTGCTAGTGGGCCAACAGGGGCTCAAGAGACCCAGTACTTC. This codes for CSASGPTGAQETQYF.

There are a few counts of this clonotype. The chain has TRBV19 and TRBJ1-2; D perhaps matches TRBD1 (5 bases). Germline CDR1 is LNHDA and CDR2 is SQIVND (reference sequence). The CDR3 covers 17 residues. V was cut by 5 bases and J by 4 bases, with 23 bases left in between. The CDR3 spells CASSFQPYRYRSYGYTF. The CDR3 DNA is TGTGCCAGTAGTTTCCAGCCCTACAGGTATCGGTCCTATGGCTACACCTTC.

This rearrangement joins TRBV5-1 to TRBJ2-7; TRBD1 aligns across 8 bases. There are 13 residues in the CDR3. Germline lookup yields CDR1 SGHRS and CDR2 YFSETQ. After removal of 7 bases from V and 1 base from J, the junction contained 4 bases not matched to a gene. This chain's CDR3 is CASGGTGSYEQYF. The CDR3 bases are TGCGCCAGCGGCGGGACAGGTTCCTACGAGCAGTACTTC. The full variable domain, its missing parts supplied by reference TRBV5-1 and TRBJ2-7, is KAGVTQTPRYLIKTRGQQVTLSCSPISGHRSVSWYQQTPGQGLQFLFEYFSETQRNKGNFPGRFSGRQFSNSRSEMNVSTLELGDSALYLCASGGTGSYEQYFGPGTRLTVT.

Comments on this clonotype: A much larger clone lies a single base off, so this may be a read error. The chain's CDR3 is CASSPSLGTPRVGYEEYF. For the CDR3, the DNA is TGTGCCAGCAGTCCCTCCCTCGGGACACCCCGAGTAGGCTACGAGGAGTACTTC. The chain combines TRBV24-1 with TRBJ2-7; maybe TRBD1 (6 bases). The CDR3 sequence is 18 residues long. Germline V gives CDR1 KGHDR, CDR2 SFDVKD.

V and J are TRBV5-6 and TRBJ2-2; D could derive from TRBD1 or TRBD2 (5 bases each). Trimming left V 4 bases short and J 7 bases short, with 14 bases between. This CDR3 is 14 amino acids long. Germline V CDR1 and CDR2: SGHDT, YYEEEE. The CDR3 protein is CASSALGEHGELFF. As DNA, the CDR3 is TGTGCCAGCAGCGCCCTGGGGGAGCACGGGGAGCTGTTTTTT.

CDR3 in DNA: TGTGCCACCTCCTCCTTATCTTGGAATCAGCCCCAGCATTTT. Translating it yields CATSSLSWNQPQHF. V gene TRBV19 combines with J gene TRBJ1-5, with D hard to call. The germline V gene has CDR1 LNHDA and CDR2 SQIVND (reference sequence). The CDR3 is made up of 14 amino acids. The V end was cut by 10 bases, the J end by 4 bases, with 17 bases between. The full variable domain, in which reference TRBV19 and TRBJ1-5 provide the parts outside the CDR3, is DGGITQSPKYLFRKEGQNVTLSCEQNLNHDAMYWYRQDPGQGLRLIYYSQIVNDFQKGDIAEGYSVSREKKESFPLTVTSAQKNPTAFYLCATSSLSWNQPQHFGDGTRLSIL.

This chain joins TRBV6-5 and TRBJ2-7; tentatively, D is TRBD1 (5 bases). Germline-derived CDR1 and CDR2 are MNHEY and SVGAGI. This CDR3 is 15 amino acids long. The germline V and J ends were trimmed by 4 bases and 7 bases, with 20 bases remaining between them. The CDR3 loop reads CASSSAGPNPCEQYF. CDR3 DNA: TGTGCCAGCAGTTCGGCAGGGCCCAATCCTTGTGAGCAGTACTTC.

A word on this clonotype: The missing conserved phenylalanine or tryptophan at the end of this CDR3 makes a read error likely. The chain links TRBV18 to TRBJ1-4; D gene unclear. The V gene lost 3 bases and the J gene lost 8 bases, with 16 bases spanning the gap. The germline V gene has CDR1 KGHSH and CDR2 LQKENI. The CDR3 totals 15 residues. Here the CDR3 reads CASSPDGIRGEKLFL. DNA for the CDR3: TGTGCCAGCTCACCGGACGGGATCCGAGGAGAAAAACTGTTTCTT.

The chain uses TRBV4-1 and TRBJ1-2; 9 bases line up with TRBD1. From germline, CDR1 is MGHRA and CDR2 YSYEKL. This CDR3 spans 16 amino acids. The V gene end was trimmed by 4 bases and the J gene end by 3 bases; junction bases not matched to a gene: 9. In DNA form, the CDR3 reads TGCGCCAGCAGCCGGGGACAGGGCGGGTTAGACTATGGCTACACCTTC. This codes for CASSRGQGGLDYGYTF.

This clonotype was counted only a few times. The chain couples TRBV19 to TRBJ1-2; 10 positions agree with TRBD1. The CDR3 is 15 residues long. Per the germline V gene, CDR1 is LNHDA and CDR2 is SQIVND (reference sequence). Germline trimming cut 5 bases from V and 1 base from J; bases unmatched to any gene: 4. CDR3 amino acids: CASSRQGALNYGYTF. CDR3 DNA: TGTGCCAGTAGTCGACAGGGGGCGCTTAACTATGGCTACACCTTC.

This clonotype was observed a few times. CDR3 DNA: TGTGCCAGCTCACCACGCGACAAAGGAGGCTATGGCTACACCTTC. Translating gives CASSPRDKGGYGYTF. The rearrangement joins TRBV18 to TRBJ1-2; no clear D gene. The CDR3 runs to 15 residues. Germline loops: CDR1 KGHSH, CDR2 LQKENI. V was pared by 1 base and J by 4 bases, with 13 bases between.

This clonotype occurred a few times. The V gene is TRBV29-1, the J gene TRBJ2-7, with D possibly TRBD2 on 6 matching bases. Germline V gives CDR1 SQVTM, CDR2 ANQGSEA. The CDR3 is 14 residues long. Trimming took off 4 bases at V and 2 bases at J, with 15 bases between the two ends. CDR3 sequence reads: CSVVSSGRPYEQYF. CDR3 DNA sequence: TGCAGCGTTGTTTCCAGCGGGCGCCCCTACGAGCAGTACTTC.

Notes on this clonotype: This sequence may be a read error, since a much larger clone differs from it by one base. This chain connects TRBV11-2 to TRBJ2-7, with a tentative D call TRBD1 (5 bases). This CDR3 spans 13 amino acids. With 3 bases removed from V and 3 bases from J, the gap between germline ends came to 9 bases. Germline CDR1 and CDR2: SGHAT and FQNNGV. As DNA, the CDR3 is TGTGCCAGCAGCTTCGACAGACACTACGAGCAGTACTTC. Its protein product is CASSFDRHYEQYF.

A few counts support this clonotype. The chain employs TRBV3-1 and TRBJ2-7; D perhaps matches TRBD2 (6 bases). Germline V gene sequence: CDR1 LGHDT, CDR2 YNNKEL (reference sequence). V lost 1 base to trimming and J lost 5 bases, with 12 bases between them. The CDR3 is 14 residues long. The CDR3 DNA reads as TGTGCCAGCAGCCAAGGACTAGTTAGCCACGAGCAGTACTTC. Translated: CASSQGLVSHEQYF.

This clonotype turned up a few times. This sequence joins TRBV19 and TRBJ2-5; D is perhaps TRBD2 (6 bases). The V end lost 10 bases, the J end lost 5 bases, and 17 bases lay between the germline ends. CDR1 and CDR2 (germline): LNHDA, SQIVND (reference sequence). The CDR3 runs to 13 residues. The CDR3 sequence: CATGGQGQETQYF. The CDR3 DNA reads as TGTGCCACAGGAGGGCAGGGCCAGGAGACCCAGTACTTC.

This clonotype was counted at least ten times. This chain uses TRBV29-1 with TRBJ1-6, with 8 bases that match TRBD1. Germline V gene data show CDR1 as SQVTM and CDR2 as ANQGSEA. Trimming removed 1 base from V and 7 bases from J; junction bases left unmatched: 3. CDR3 length equals 14 residues. CDR3 DNA: TGCAGCGTTGAAGGCTGGGACAGGAATTCACCCCTCCACTTT. Its translation is CSVEGWDRNSPLHF.

V and J are TRBV5-4 and TRBJ2-7; TRBD1 aligns across 9 bases. The CDR3 sequence is 15 residues long. CDR1 is SGHNT, CDR2 YYREEE, per germline (reference sequence). V was pared by 4 bases and J by 6 bases, with 11 bases of the junction left unmatched. The CDR3: CASSLPGQGRGEQYF. The DNA for the CDR3 is TGTGCCAGCAGCCTCCCGGGACAGGGCCGCGGCGAGCAGTACTTC.

The rearrangement joins TRBV19 to TRBJ1-5; D remains ambiguous. Germline CDR1 and CDR2: LNHDA and SQIVND (reference sequence). Deletions cut 1 base from V and 3 bases from J, with 4 bases between. The CDR3 has 13 residues. Here the CDR3 DNA reads TGTGCCAGTAGTATAGGGTACAATCAGCCCCAGCATTTT. Protein sequence: CASSIGYNQPQHF. The full variable domain, completed using reference TRBV19 and TRBJ1-5, is DGGITQSPKYLFRKEGQNVTLSCEQNLNHDAMYWYRQDPGQGLRLIYYSQIVNDFQKGDIAEGYSVSREKKESFPLTVTSAQKNPTAFYLCASSIGYNQPQHFGDGTRLSIL.

The rearrangement joins TRBV11-2 to TRBJ2-3, with TRBD2 as a possible D gene (6 bases). Germline lookup yields CDR1 SGHAT and CDR2 FQNNGV. The ends were cut back, 6 bases at V and 2 bases at J, with 21 bases in the middle. The CDR3 runs to 17 residues. The CDR3 DNA follows: TGTGCCAGCAGATATATATCGGGACTCCAAATCACAGATACGCAGTATTTT. It codes for CASRYISGLQITDTQYF. The full variable domain, its missing parts supplied by reference TRBV11-2 and TRBJ2-3, is EAGVAQSPRYKIIEKRQSVAFWCNPISGHATLYWYQQILGQGPKLLIQFQNNGVVDDSQLPKDRFSAERLKGVDSTLKIQPAKLEDSAVYLCASRYISGLQITDTQYFGPGTRLTVL.

This clonotype was detected many times. CDR3 sequence: CASSPLRFGNQPQHF. The DNA of the CDR3 is TGTGCCAGCAGTCCCCTTCGATTCGGCAATCAGCCCCAGCATTTT. The chain carries TRBV12-3 or TRBV12-4 and TRBJ1-5; D not certain. The CDR3 loop spans 15 amino acids. With 5 bases removed from V and 2 bases from J, the gap between germline ends came to 13 bases.

The V gene is TRBV28, the J gene TRBJ2-7, with D perhaps TRBD2 (5 bases). Trimming removed 1 base at V and 3 bases at J, with 10 bases between. Germline-derived CDR1 and CDR2 are MDHEN and SYDVKM. The CDR3 sequence is 14 residues long. Here the CDR3 DNA reads TGTGCCAGCAGTTTATACTACCGGGACTACGAGCAGTACTTC. It translates to CASSLYYRDYEQYF.

This clonotype has just a few counts. The chain employs TRBV18 and TRBJ2-7; D gene uncertain. This CDR3 has 12 residues. V was shortened by 6 bases and J by 5 bases, with 11 bases between the two germline ends. Germline V gene sequence: CDR1 KGHSH, CDR2 LQKENI. CDR3 amino acids: CASSSMDHEQYF. The CDR3 DNA reads as TGTGCCAGCTCCAGTATGGACCACGAGCAGTACTTC.